These 5 T cell receptor beta chains originate from one sample sequenced in a study of OX40 agonist ivuxolimab in advanced cancers. Some clones are missing from TCRdb's copy, which holds only in-frame ones; the method was immunoSEQ multiplex PCR. Of tens of thousands of clones listed, 90% were seen once; the top ten hold 0.35% to 0.45%. This specimen consisted of CD4+ or CD8+ T cells sorted from blood, obtained in a trial of the OX40 agonist ivuxolimab. The receptors stem from an adult with an advanced solid tumor such as melanoma, head and neck, liver or kidney cancer.

V gene TRBV5-1 combines with J gene TRBJ2-3, with TRBD2 matching 9 bases. Germline V lookup: CDR1 SGHRS, CDR2 YFSETQ. V shed 5 bases and J 2 bases; nucleotides not matched to a gene: 3. The length of the CDR3 is 14 residues. Here the CDR3 reads CASRTSGDTDTQYF. Here the CDR3 DNA reads TGCGCCAGCAGGACTAGCGGAGACACAGATACGCAGTATTTT.

The V call is TRBV30, the J call TRBJ2-7; D gene uncertain. V was trimmed by 3 bases and J by 3 bases, leaving 21 bases between them. The length of the CDR3 is 16 residues. Germline-derived CDR1 and CDR2 are GTSNPN and SVGIG (reference sequence). The CDR3 region is CAWSSGALRWVYEQYF. Here the CDR3 DNA reads TGTGCCTGGAGCTCTGGCGCATTGCGCTGGGTCTACGAGCAGTACTTC.

The genes are TRBV7-3 and TRBJ2-1, with 14 bases lining up with TRBD2. The V gene end was trimmed by 5 bases and the J gene end by 3 bases; junction bases not matched to a gene: 12. The length of the CDR3 is 19 residues. The germline CDR1 and CDR2 sequences are SGHTA and FQGTGA. The CDR3 loop reads CASSRKGTSGGGGYNEQFF. DNA for the CDR3: TGTGCCAGCAGCCGAAAAGGGACTAGCGGGGGAGGGGGCTACAATGAGCAGTTCTTC.

V and J are TRBV28 and TRBJ2-1, with 10 nucleotides matching TRBD1. V lost 1 base to trimming and J lost 2 bases; unmatched junction nucleotides: 2. This CDR3 spans 16 amino acids. The germline CDR1 and CDR2 sequences are MDHEN and SYDVKM. CDR3 residues: CASSLLGQGTYNEQFF. The CDR3 region has the DNA TGTGCCAGCAGTTTATTGGGACAGGGGACCTACAATGAGCAGTTCTTC. The whole variable domain, remainder taken from reference TRBV28 and TRBJ2-1, is DVKVTQSSRYLVKRTGEKVFLECVQDMDHENMFWYRQDPGLGLRLIYFSYDVKMKEKGDIPEGYSVSREKKERFSLILESASTNQTSMYLCASSLLGQGTYNEQFFGPGTRLTVL.

The V gene is TRBV6-1, the J gene TRBJ1-2; 11 bases line up with TRBD1. Germline V gene data show CDR1 as MNHNS and CDR2 as SASEGT. V shed 6 bases, J shed 3 bases, and the junction held 3 bases outside the gene matches. The CDR3 extends over 14 amino acids. The CDR3 protein is CASRRTGGYYGYTF. CDR3 coding DNA: TGTGCCAGCAGAAGGACAGGGGGCTACTATGGCTACACCTTC.